This TCR beta chain was found in a study of blood T cell repertoires in COVID-19. Background on the study: Some COVID-19 samples were acute and others convalescent; all came from the United States, Italy and Spain. The cDNA or gDNA used as material had been derived from T cells, B-cell-depleted T cells, or PBMCs.

The germline V gene encodes CDR1 SGDLS and CDR2 YYNGEE. Trimming cost V 3 bases and J 2 bases; bases outside gene matches: 6. This CDR3 has 16 residues. Assay: immunoSEQ multiplex PCR; the TCRdb copy retains only in-frame clones and omits some. This sample has about 140,000 clones, with 70% to 90% found just once. This study enrolled people aged about 18 to 100 from about 26 US geographic areas. Recovered participants had two consecutive negative NP/OP PCR tests, healthcare professional clearance, or symptom resolution. The chain combines TRBV9 with TRBJ2-2; the match to TRBD1 covers 8 bases. This clonotype originated in a man in his forties or fifties who had recovered from COVID-19. Source material: PBMCs or T cells enriched from blood (not recorded which). The CDR3 coding sequence is TGTGCCAGCAGCGATCGGACAGGGCCAAACACCGGGGAGCTGTTTTTT. This gives the protein CASSDRTGPNTGELFF.